A single sample is the source of the 28 T cell receptor beta chains below, sequenced in a study of pediatric ulcerative colitis. During colonoscopy, one to two rectal pinch biopsies were collected. Clones were read by immunoSEQ multiplex PCR, and TCRdb kept only the in-frame ones, dropping some. The sample carries 30,000 to 40,000 clones, roughly 82% recorded once. The sample was gut tissue. These receptor sequences come from a boy aged 5-17 years with severe ulcerative colitis.

This rearrangement joins TRBV29-1 to TRBJ2-3, with TRBD1 identical over 9 bases. CDR3 length: 15 residues. V shed 5 bases, J shed 2 bases, and the junction held 8 bases outside the gene matches. From germline, CDR1 is SQVTM and CDR2 ANQGSEA. The CDR3 nucleotides read TGCAGCGTTACAGGGGGCGGGGCGGCCACAGATACGCAGTATTTT. Translating gives CSVTGGGAATDTQYF.

The V gene is TRBV28, the J gene TRBJ1-2; a weak D match, TRBD1 (5 bases). V dropped 4 bases and J dropped 5 bases, with 20 bases sitting between them. The germline gives CDR1 MDHEN, CDR2 SYDVKM. CDR3 length equals 16 residues. CDR3 loop: CASSSRGGSAGYGYTF. The DNA for the CDR3 is TGTGCCAGCAGTTCCCGGGGGGGGTCGGCAGGGTATGGCTACACCTTC.

The J gene is TRBJ2-5, the V gene TRBV5-6; D may be TRBD2 (6 bases). CDR1 is SGHDT and CDR2 is YYEEEE in the germline V gene. The CDR3 has 11 amino acids. V was pared by 4 bases and J by 7 bases, with 8 bases between. CDR3: CASSVGGTQYF. CDR3 coding DNA: TGTGCCAGCAGCGTGGGGGGGACCCAGTACTTC.

The CDR3 DNA reads TGTGCCAGCAGTGAAAATTCAGAGAGCTCCTACAATGAGCAGTTCTTC. Residues: CASSENSESSYNEQFF. The V and J genes are TRBV6-1 and TRBJ2-1; D gene uncertain. Per germline, CDR1 MNHNS and CDR2 SASEGT. The CDR3 has 16 residues. V lost 2 bases to trimming and J lost 0 bases, with 11 bases between them.

V usage is TRBV27 and J usage is TRBJ2-1; TRBD1 aligns across 9 bases. Germline V lookup: CDR1 MNHEY, CDR2 SMNVEV (reference sequence). This CDR3 is 17 amino acids long. V was clipped by 6 bases and J by 10 bases; unmatched bases: 19. CDR3 DNA sequence: TGTGCCAGCAGCCCCATCGGTCCTTTCGGGACAGGGAAAGAGCAGTTCTTC. Translating it yields CASSPIGPFGTGKEQFF.

V and J are TRBV10-2 and TRBJ2-1; perhaps D is TRBD1 or TRBD2 (5 bases each). The CDR3 covers 14 residues. V was trimmed by 5 bases and J by 0 bases, leaving 8 bases between them. The germline V gene encodes CDR1 WSHSY and CDR2 SAAADI. The chain's CDR3 is CASSRDASYNEQFF. CDR3 nucleotide sequence: TGCGCCAGCAGTAGGGACGCCTCCTACAATGAGCAGTTCTTC.

This chain connects TRBV5-5 to TRBJ2-7; no clear D gene. Germline CDR1 is SGHKS and CDR2 is YYEKEE (reference sequence). V was trimmed by 5 bases and J by 0 bases, leaving 21 bases between them. This CDR3 has 17 amino acids. Here the CDR3 reads CASSTHLQSLASYEQYF. CDR3 nucleotides: TGTGCCAGCAGTACTCACCTGCAGTCTCTCGCCTCCTACGAGCAGTACTTC.

This sequence joins TRBV19 and TRBJ1-5; D is perhaps TRBD1 (6 bases). Germline V gene data show CDR1 as LNHDA and CDR2 as SQIVND (reference sequence). The CDR3 consists of 14 residues. V was shortened by 6 bases and J by 5 bases, with 14 bases between the two germline ends. The CDR3 protein is CASRLWGPDQPQHF. The DNA of the CDR3 is TGTGCCAGTAGACTTTGGGGGCCTGATCAGCCCCAGCATTTT.

The V call is TRBV5-4, the J call TRBJ1-2; D might be TRBD1 (6 bases). V lost 4 bases, J lost 7 bases, and 20 bases lay in between. The CDR3 is 15 amino acids. Germline CDR1 SGHNT, CDR2 YYREEE (reference sequence). CDR3 DNA sequence: TGTGCCAGCAGCATATACCTGGGGGGCGCGACTGGCTACACCTTC. This translates into CASSIYLGGATGYTF.

V is TRBV11-2 and J is TRBJ2-2; D assignment may be TRBD1 or TRBD2 (6 bases each). CDR1 is SGHAT and CDR2 is FQNNGV in the germline V gene. The length of the CDR3 is 15 residues. V lost 6 bases and J lost 5, with 16 bases in between. CDR3 coding DNA: TGTGCCAGCAGAAGGTTGGGGGGCCCAACCGGGGAGCTGTTTTTT. Amino acids: CASRRLGGPTGELFF.

The chain uses TRBV6-5 and TRBJ1-1; 7 bases agree with TRBD1. The CDR3 runs to 14 residues. Germline CDR1 MNHEY, CDR2 SVGAGI. V dropped 6 bases and J dropped 4; count of bases not matched to a gene: 8. CDR3 nucleotide sequence: TGTGCCAGCAGACCCATACCAGGGGGCACTGAAGCTTTCTTT. This encodes CASRPIPGGTEAFF.

This chain joins TRBV4-1 and TRBJ1-4, with 7 bases aligning to TRBD1. The germline CDR1 and CDR2 sequences are MGHRA and YSYEKL. There are 18 residues in the CDR3. Trimming removed 2 bases from V and 0 bases from J; junction bases left unmatched: 9. CDR3 in amino acids: CASSQPAGQSPTNEKLFF. CDR3 bases: TGCGCCAGCAGCCAACCAGCGGGACAGAGTCCAACTAATGAAAAACTGTTTTTT.

The chain couples TRBV4-2 to TRBJ2-3, with 9 bases lining up with TRBD2. Trimming at V came to 1 base and at J to 6 bases, leaving 8 bases not matched to a gene. The CDR3 spans 16 residues. Germline V CDR1 and CDR2: LGHNA, YNFKEQ. CDR3 protein: CASSQAGLAGQDTQYF. In DNA form, the CDR3 reads TGTGCCAGCAGCCAAGCCGGGCTAGCGGGGCAGGATACGCAGTATTTT.

J is TRBJ1-2 and V is TRBV18; D might be TRBD1 (6 bases). The germline CDR1 and CDR2 sequences are KGHSH and LQKENI. Trimming shortened V by 0 bases and J by 5 bases, and 13 bases separated the two germline ends. The CDR3 runs to 15 residues. The CDR3 region has the DNA TGTGCCAGCTCACCACCGGGGGGCCCGACGTATGGCTACACCTTC. Residues: CASSPPGGPTYGYTF.

In DNA form, the CDR3 reads TGTGCCAGCAGCTTAGATCTGGGCACAGATACGCAGTATTTT. Amino acid sequence: CASSLDLGTDTQYF. This sequence joins TRBV11-1 and TRBJ2-3, with D unresolved. Germline CDR1 SGHAT, CDR2 FQDESV (reference sequence). Trimming removed 1 base at V and 1 base at J, with 6 bases between. This CDR3 comprises 14 residues.

The table lists this clone with a few counts. This sequence joins TRBV7-9 and TRBJ1-1, with 10 bases that match TRBD1. V lost 1 base and J lost 8; bases outside the gene matches: 4. Germline V gene sequence: CDR1 SEHNR, CDR2 FQNEAQ (reference sequence). The length of the CDR3 is 14 residues. CDR3 sequence reads: CASSLGQGAAEAFF. The CDR3 DNA reads TGTGCCAGCAGCTTAGGACAGGGGGCGGCCGAAGCTTTCTTT.

The CDR3 is CSAWEARRAFF. The CDR3 DNA follows: TGCAGCGCCTGGGAGGCCAGAAGGGCTTTCTTT. The chain recombines TRBV29-1 with TRBJ1-1; D is ambiguous. Looked up from germline, CDR1 is SQVTM and CDR2 is ANQGSEA. The length of the CDR3 is 11 residues. Trimming stripped 7 bases from V and 11 bases from J, with 17 bases between. Combining the CDR3 with reference TRBV29-1 and TRBJ1-1 gives the whole variable domain SAVISQKPSRDICQRGTSLTIQCQVDSQVTMMFWYRQQPGQSLTLIATANQGSEATYESGFVIDKFPISRPNLTFSTLTVSNMSPEDSSIYLCSAWEARRAFFGQGTRLTVV.

The chain recombines TRBV7-9 with TRBJ2-7; tentatively, D is TRBD1 (6 bases). The germline V gene has CDR1 SEHNR and CDR2 FQNEAQ (reference sequence). The length of the CDR3 is 13 residues. V lost 1 base and J 5 bases, leaving 9 bases between the germline ends. CDR3 sequence reads: CASSLGQANEQYF. In nucleotides, the CDR3 is TGTGCCAGCAGCTTAGGACAGGCCAACGAGCAGTACTTC.

The genes are TRBV6-1 and TRBJ2-1; D possibly corresponds to TRBD1 (6 bases). The CDR3 sequence is 13 residues long. Germline assignment: CDR1 MNHNS and CDR2 SASEGT. Trimming left V 4 bases short and J 7 bases short, with 11 bases between. The CDR3 DNA follows: TGTGCCAGCAGTGGGGGCAGGGGTAATGAGCAGTTCTTC. Residues: CASSGGRGNEQFF.

This rearrangement joins TRBV5-1 to TRBJ1-3; TRBD1 might be the D (6 bases). Germline assignment: CDR1 SGHRS and CDR2 YFSETQ. The CDR3 covers 14 residues. Trimming took 2 bases from V and 6 from J, leaving 12 bases between them. As DNA, the CDR3 is TGCGCCAGCAGCTTCGGGACAAACGAAAACACCATATATTTT. This translates into CASSFGTNENTIYF.

V gene TRBV7-9 combines with J gene TRBJ2-1; 8 positions match TRBD1. This CDR3 has 17 residues. The germline CDR1 and CDR2 sequences are SEHNR and FQNEAQ (reference sequence). J was trimmed by 1 base and V by 5 bases; bases with no gene match: 10. The CDR3 DNA follows: TGTGCCAGCAGCCACCCCACCGGACAGGGTTCCTACAATGAGCAGTTCTTC. Translated, it gives CASSHPTGQGSYNEQFF.

This chain uses TRBV28 with TRBJ1-5, with 12 nucleotides matching TRBD1. The germline V gene encodes CDR1 MDHEN and CDR2 SYDVKM. Trimming removed 5 bases from V and 6 bases from J; junction bases left unmatched: 8. The CDR3 runs 16 residues. In DNA form, the CDR3 reads TGTGCCAGCAGTCCCGAGGGACAGGGGGCAAGTCAGCCCCAGCATTTT. It translates to CASSPEGQGASQPQHF.

The chain uses TRBV4-1 and TRBJ2-7; 10 bases fit TRBD1. The CDR3 contains 15 residues. Per the germline V gene, CDR1 is MGHRA and CDR2 is YSYEKL. J gave up 4 bases and V 2 bases, and 5 bases lay outside the gene matches. The CDR3 DNA is TGCGCCAGCAGCCAATCTCCGGGACAGGGGTACGAGCAGTACTTC. It translates to CASSQSPGQGYEQYF.

The rearrangement joins TRBV6-5 to TRBJ2-1, with D tentatively TRBD1 (7 bases). Germline CDR1 reads MNHEY; CDR2 reads SVGAGI. CDR3 size: 15 residues. Trimming stripped 0 bases from V and 4 bases from J, with 10 bases between. CDR3 nucleotides: TGTGCCAGCAGTTACTCGTCAGGGGGGTACAATGAGCAGTTCTTC. Translating it yields CASSYSSGGYNEQFF.

The rearrangement uses TRBV29-1 and TRBJ2-1; D is unresolved. This CDR3 is 12 amino acids long. Trimming removed 4 bases from V and 2 bases from J, with 6 bases in between. The germline V gene encodes CDR1 SQVTM and CDR2 ANQGSEA. The chain's CDR3 is CSVVLTYNEQFF. The DNA for the CDR3 is TGCAGCGTTGTCCTTACCTACAATGAGCAGTTCTTC.

The chain employs TRBV21-1 and TRBJ2-7; TRBD2, the table's D call, was not compared with the DNA. TRBV21-1 is an annotated pseudogene. The CDR3 is 15 amino acids. In DNA, the CDR3 is TGTGCCAGCAGCAAAGCCGGGGGGTCGCTAGGCGAGCAGTACTTC. It codes for CASSKAGGSLGEQYF.

This clone appeared a single time. The chain employs TRBV5-1 and TRBJ1-2; TRBD1 is a possible D gene (6 bases). The V end was cut by 4 bases, the J end by 2 bases, with 12 bases between. The CDR3 contains 14 residues. CDR1 SGHRS and CDR2 YFSETQ come from the germline V gene. The CDR3 bases are TGCGCCAGCAGCCCAGATCAGGGGAACTATGGCTACACCTTC. As protein: CASSPDQGNYGYTF.

The chain combines TRBV6-1 with TRBJ2-3; 7 bases are a match to TRBD2. This CDR3 region has 14 residues. Per germline, CDR1 MNHNS and CDR2 SASEGT. The junction had 3 bases not matched to a gene; V was cut back by 0 bases and J by 6 bases. As DNA, the CDR3 is TGTGCCAGCAGTGAAGCCGACGGGGGGGATACGCAGTATTTT. Translation: CASSEADGGDTQYF.